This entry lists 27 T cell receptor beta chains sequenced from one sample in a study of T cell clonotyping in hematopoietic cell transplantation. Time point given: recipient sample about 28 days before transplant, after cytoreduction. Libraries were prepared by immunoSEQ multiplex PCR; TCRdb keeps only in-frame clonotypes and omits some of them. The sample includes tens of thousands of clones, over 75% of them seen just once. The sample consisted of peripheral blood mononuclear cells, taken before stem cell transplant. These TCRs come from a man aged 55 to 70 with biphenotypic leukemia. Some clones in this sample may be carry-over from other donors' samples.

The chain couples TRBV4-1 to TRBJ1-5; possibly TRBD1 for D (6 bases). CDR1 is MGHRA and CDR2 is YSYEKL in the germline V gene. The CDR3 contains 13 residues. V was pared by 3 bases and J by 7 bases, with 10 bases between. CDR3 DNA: TGCGCCAGCAGCCACACACAGGGACAGCCCCAGCATTTT. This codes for CASSHTQGQPQHF.

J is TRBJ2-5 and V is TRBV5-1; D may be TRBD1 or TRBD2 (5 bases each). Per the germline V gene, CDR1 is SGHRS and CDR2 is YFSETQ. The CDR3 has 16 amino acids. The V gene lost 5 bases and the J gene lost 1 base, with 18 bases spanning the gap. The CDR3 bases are TGCGCCAGCAGAAGGGGTTTGGGAGCGACCCAAGAGACCCAGTACTTC. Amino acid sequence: CASRRGLGATQETQYF.

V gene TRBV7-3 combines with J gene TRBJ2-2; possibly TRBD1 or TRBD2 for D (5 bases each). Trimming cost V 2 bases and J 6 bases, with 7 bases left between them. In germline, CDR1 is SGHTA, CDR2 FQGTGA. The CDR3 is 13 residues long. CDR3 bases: TGTGCCAGCAGCTTATCGGGACCCGGGGAGCTGTTTTTT. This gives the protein CASSLSGPGELFF.

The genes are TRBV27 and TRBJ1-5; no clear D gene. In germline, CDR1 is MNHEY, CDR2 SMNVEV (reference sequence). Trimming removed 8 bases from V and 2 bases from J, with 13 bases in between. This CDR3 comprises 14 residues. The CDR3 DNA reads TGTGCCAGCGTCGAAAGGGCCGGCAATCAGCCCCAGCATTTT. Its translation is CASVERAGNQPQHF.

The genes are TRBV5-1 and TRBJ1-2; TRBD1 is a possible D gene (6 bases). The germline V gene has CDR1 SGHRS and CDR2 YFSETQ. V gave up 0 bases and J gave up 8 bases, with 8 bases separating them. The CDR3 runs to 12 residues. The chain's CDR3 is CASSLEQGGYTF. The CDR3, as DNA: TGCGCCAGCAGCTTGGAACAGGGAGGCTACACCTTC.

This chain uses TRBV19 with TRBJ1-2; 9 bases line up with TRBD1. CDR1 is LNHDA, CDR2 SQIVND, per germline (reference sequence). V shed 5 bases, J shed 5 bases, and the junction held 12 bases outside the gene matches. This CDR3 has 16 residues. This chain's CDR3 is CASSRDGQGLPYGYTF. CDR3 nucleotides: TGTGCCAGTAGTCGGGATGGACAGGGGCTACCATATGGCTACACCTTC.

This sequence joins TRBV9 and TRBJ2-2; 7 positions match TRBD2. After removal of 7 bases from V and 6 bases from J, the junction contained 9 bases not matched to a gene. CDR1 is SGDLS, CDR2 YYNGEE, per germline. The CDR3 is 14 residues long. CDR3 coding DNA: TGTGCCAGCGGCGGGAGTGGGACCCCCGGGGAGCTGTTTTTT. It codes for CASGGSGTPGELFF.

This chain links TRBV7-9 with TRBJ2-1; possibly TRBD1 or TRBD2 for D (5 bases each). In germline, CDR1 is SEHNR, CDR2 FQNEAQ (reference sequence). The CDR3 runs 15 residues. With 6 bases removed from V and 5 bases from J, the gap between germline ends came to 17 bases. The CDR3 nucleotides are TGTGCCAGCAGGGCACACTTGGGACGGCACAATGAGCAGTTCTTC. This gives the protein CASRAHLGRHNEQFF.

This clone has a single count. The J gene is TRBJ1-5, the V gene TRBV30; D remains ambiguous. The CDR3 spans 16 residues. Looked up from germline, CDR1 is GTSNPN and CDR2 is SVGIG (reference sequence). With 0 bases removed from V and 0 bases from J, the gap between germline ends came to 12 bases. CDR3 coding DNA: TGTGCCTGGAGTGTACGAGGGCTAATTAGCAATCAGCCCCAGCATTTT. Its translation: CAWSVRGLISNQPQHF.

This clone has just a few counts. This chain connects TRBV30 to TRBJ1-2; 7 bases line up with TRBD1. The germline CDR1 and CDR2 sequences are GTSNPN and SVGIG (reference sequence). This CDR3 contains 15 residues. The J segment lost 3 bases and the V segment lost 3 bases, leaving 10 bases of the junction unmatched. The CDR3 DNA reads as TGTGCCTGGAGAGTTTTTAGGGACAGAGACTATGGCTACACCTTC. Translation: CAWRVFRDRDYGYTF.

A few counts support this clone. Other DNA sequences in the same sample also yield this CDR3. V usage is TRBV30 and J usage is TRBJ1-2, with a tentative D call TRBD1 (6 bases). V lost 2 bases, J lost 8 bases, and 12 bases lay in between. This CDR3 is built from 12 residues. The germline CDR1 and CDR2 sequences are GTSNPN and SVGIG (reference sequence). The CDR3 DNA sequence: TGTGCCTGGAGTCGACAGGCCGGGGGCTACACCTTC. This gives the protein CAWSRQAGGYTF.

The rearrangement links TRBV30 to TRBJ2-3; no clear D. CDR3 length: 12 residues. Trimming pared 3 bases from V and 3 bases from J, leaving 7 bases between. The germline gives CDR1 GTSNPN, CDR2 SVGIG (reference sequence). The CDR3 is CAWSQGTDTQYF. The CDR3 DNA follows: TGTGCCTGGAGCCAAGGGACAGATACGCAGTATTTT. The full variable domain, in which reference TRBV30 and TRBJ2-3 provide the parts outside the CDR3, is SQTIHQWPATLVQPVGSPLSLECTVEGTSNPNLYWYRQAAGRGLQLLFYSVGIGQISSEVPQNLSASRPQDRQFILSSKKLLLSDSGFYLCAWSQGTDTQYFGPGTRLTVL.

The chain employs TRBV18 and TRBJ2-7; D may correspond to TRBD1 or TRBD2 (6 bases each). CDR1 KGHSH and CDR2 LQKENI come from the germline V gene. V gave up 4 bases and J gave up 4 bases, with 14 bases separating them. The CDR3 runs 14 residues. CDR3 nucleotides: TGTGCCAGCTCACTCTCCGGGGGCAAGTACGAGCAGTACTTC. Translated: CASSLSGGKYEQYF.

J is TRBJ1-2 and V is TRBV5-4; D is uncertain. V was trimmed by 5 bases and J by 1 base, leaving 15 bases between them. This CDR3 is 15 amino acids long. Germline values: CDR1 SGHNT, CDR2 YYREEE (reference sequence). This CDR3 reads CASRTGGQINYGYTF. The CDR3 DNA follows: TGTGCCAGCAGGACCGGTGGGCAGATTAACTATGGCTACACCTTC.

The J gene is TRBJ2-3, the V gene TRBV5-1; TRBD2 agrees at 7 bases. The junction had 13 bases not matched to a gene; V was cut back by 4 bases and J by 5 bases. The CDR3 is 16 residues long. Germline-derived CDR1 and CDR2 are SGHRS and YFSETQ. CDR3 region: CASSPGGEGVIDTQYF. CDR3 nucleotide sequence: TGCGCCAGCAGCCCCGGAGGGGAGGGTGTGATAGATACGCAGTATTTT.

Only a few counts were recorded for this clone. This chain's CDR3 is CASSLSGGYDQPQHF. CDR3 coding DNA: TGCGCCAGCAGCTTGTCCGGGGGCTACGATCAGCCCCAGCATTTT. V is TRBV5-1 and J is TRBJ1-5; possibly TRBD1 for D (6 bases). Trimming left V 1 base short and J 5 bases short, with 13 bases between. The CDR3 spans 15 residues. Germline CDR1 reads SGHRS; CDR2 reads YFSETQ.

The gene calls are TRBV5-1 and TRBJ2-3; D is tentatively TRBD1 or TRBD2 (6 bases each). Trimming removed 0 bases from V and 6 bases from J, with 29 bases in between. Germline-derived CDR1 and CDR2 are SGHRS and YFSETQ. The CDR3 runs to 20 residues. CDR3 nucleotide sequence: TGCGCCAGCAGCTTGGTCCCAATCCCACCTTATGGGGGGCCCGGGGATACGCAGTATTTT. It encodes CASSLVPIPPYGGPGDTQYF.

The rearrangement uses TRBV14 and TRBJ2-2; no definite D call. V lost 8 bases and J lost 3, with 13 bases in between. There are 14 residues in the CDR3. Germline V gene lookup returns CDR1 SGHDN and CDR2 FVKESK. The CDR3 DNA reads TGTGCCAGCCAAAGGACGAGATACACCGGGGAGCTGTTTTTT. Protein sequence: CASQRTRYTGELFF.

The CDR3 DNA sequence: TGTGCCACCAGCACCGGACTCTATGGCTACACCTTC. As protein: CATSTGLYGYTF. The chain links TRBV15 to TRBJ1-2; D remains ambiguous. The CDR3 is made up of 12 amino acids. Germline loops: CDR1 LNHNV, CDR2 YYDKDF (reference sequence). Trimming shortened V by 4 bases and J by 4 bases, and 7 bases separated the two germline ends.

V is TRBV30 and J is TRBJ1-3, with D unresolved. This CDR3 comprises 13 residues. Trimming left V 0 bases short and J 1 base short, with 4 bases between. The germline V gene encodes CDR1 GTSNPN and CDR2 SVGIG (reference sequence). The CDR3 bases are TGTGCCTGGAGTGTTACTTCTGGAAACACCATATATTTT. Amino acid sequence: CAWSVTSGNTIYF.

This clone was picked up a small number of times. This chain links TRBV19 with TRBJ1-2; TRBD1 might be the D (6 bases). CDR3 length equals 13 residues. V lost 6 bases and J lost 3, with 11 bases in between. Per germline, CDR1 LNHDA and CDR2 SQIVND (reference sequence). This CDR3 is CASSYQGHYGYTF. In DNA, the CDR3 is TGTGCCAGTAGCTACCAGGGGCACTATGGCTACACCTTC.

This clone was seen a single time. The CDR3 region is CAWSVAGFRVYGEQYF. The CDR3 DNA reads as TGTGCCTGGAGTGTAGCGGGTTTTCGAGTTTATGGCGAGCAGTACTTC. V gene TRBV30 combines with J gene TRBJ2-7; TRBD2 might be the D (6 bases). The V gene lost 0 bases and the J gene lost 6 bases, with 21 bases spanning the gap. This CDR3 has 16 amino acids. Germline CDR1 reads GTSNPN; CDR2 reads SVGIG (reference sequence).

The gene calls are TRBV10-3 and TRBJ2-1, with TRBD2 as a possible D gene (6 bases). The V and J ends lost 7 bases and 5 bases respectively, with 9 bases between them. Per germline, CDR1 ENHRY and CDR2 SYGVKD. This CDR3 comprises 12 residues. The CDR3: CAINGGNNEQFF. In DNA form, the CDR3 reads TGTGCCATCAATGGCGGGAACAATGAGCAGTTCTTC.

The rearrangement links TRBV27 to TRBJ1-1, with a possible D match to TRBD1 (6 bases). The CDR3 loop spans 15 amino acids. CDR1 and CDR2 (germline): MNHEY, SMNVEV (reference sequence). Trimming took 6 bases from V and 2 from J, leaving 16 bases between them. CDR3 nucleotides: TGTGCCAGCAGCCTACGGGGGCTCGATAACACTGAAGCTTTCTTT. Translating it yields CASSLRGLDNTEAFF.

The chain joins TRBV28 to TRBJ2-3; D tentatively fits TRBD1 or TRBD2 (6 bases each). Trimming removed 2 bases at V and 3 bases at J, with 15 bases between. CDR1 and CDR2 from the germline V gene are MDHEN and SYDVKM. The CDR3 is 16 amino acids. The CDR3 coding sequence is TGTGCCAGCAGTTTAAGGGGGGCAGGGAGGACAGATACGCAGTATTTT. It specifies CASSLRGAGRTDTQYF.

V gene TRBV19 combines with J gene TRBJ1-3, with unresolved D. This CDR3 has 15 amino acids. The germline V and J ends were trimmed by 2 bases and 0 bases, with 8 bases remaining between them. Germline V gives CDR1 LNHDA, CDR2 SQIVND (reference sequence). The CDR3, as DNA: TGTGCCAGTAGTATATCCGCTTCCTCTGGAAACACCATATATTTT. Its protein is CASSISASSGNTIYF.

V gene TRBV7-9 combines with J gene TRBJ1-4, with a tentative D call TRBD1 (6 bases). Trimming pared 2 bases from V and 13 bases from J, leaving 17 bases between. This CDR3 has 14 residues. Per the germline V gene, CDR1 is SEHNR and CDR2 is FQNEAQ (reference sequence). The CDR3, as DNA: TGTGCCAGCAGCTTACTATCAAAGGGGGGCCCACTGTTTTTT. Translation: CASSLLSKGGPLFF.